Reported below is one T cell receptor (beta chain). Its antigen is currently not known. No base quality values were provided; no much bigger clone lies one nucleotide off. The immunoSEQ hsTCRB Kit, with multiplexed V- and J-gene primers, was used to amplify TCR-beta CDR3 regions from genomic DNA. Unique DNA barcodes were added in a second PCR, and the samples were pooled together with a negative control and a positive control. The pooled TCR-beta libraries were sequenced using a 150-cycle paired-end protocol on an Illumina MiSeq. Per the authors' processing: Raw sequencing data were processed by Adaptive Biotechnologies into a report containing normalized, annotated TCR-beta repertoires. T-cell density was computed as TCR-beta templates normalized to usable DNA, which was estimated by amplifying housekeeping genes. Richness counted unique rearrangements, and clonality was defined as 1 minus Pielou's evenness. TCRdb mirrors the immuneACCESS table, restricted to in-frame sequences. Some clones are absent from its copies; in checked studies, under half trace to an unresolved V gene, and the reason for the others is unknown. Clonal size and the V and J genes are those of that table, whereas D and trimming came from the DNA. The sample contains about 8,200 clones, approximately 80% of them found a single time. The top ten clonotypes cover 3.5% to 5.5% of the sample.

The data originate from a study of T cells and copy number aberrations in small-cell lung cancer (dated by TCRdb to the early 2020s). About the investigation overall: To relate T cell metrics to mutations and copy number aberrations, the same tumor regions underwent both TCR repertoire sequencing and whole-exome sequencing. Tumor TCR data existed for about 17 patients, and roughly 15 patients had TCR data from both tumor tissue and normal tissue.

The paper as a whole reports these results and caveats: The study was limited by a small sample size because surgical resection is uncommon in small-cell lung cancer, and the findings require validation. Every specimen was formalin-fixed paraffin-embedded tissue, a material known to introduce sequencing artifacts. Compared with adjacent lung tissue, tumors showed lower T-cell density, richness and clonality, although the density difference was not significant.

Donors were patients with limited-stage small-cell lung cancer who underwent surgical resection in Hangzhou, China, between about 2007 and 2021. Every donor underwent upfront surgery with no preoperative chemotherapy or radiotherapy, and no donor received immunotherapy either before or after surgery. Each of the 15 to 20 patients in the sequenced cohort was a smoker or a heavy second-hand smoker. Adjacent normal lung tissue was taken at least 2 cm away from the tumor margin, and two pathologists confirmed morphologically that the tissue was free of malignant cells. Multi-region TCR-beta sequencing of resected limited-stage small-cell lung cancers and of tumor-adjacent lung tissue was performed to characterize T cell repertoire heterogeneity. The AllPrep DNA/RNA FFPE Kit (Qiagen) was used to extract genomic DNA from the FFPE tissue. Per the germline V gene, SGDLS is the CDR1 and YYNGEE is the CDR2. From its cysteine to its phenylalanine, the CDR3 spans 15 amino acids. Only the CDR3 DNA is retained, 45 bases long and in frame from the first base. Unmatched junction bases come to 9, with V trimmed by 4 bases and J by 3 bases.

The specimen sequenced was normal tissue next to the tumor. The sequence is built from TRBV9 and TRBJ2-5; 7 bases in the junction line up with TRBD2. The TCR sequence derives from a woman aged 45-59 years with small cell lung cancer. CDR3 protein: CASSLTGTNKETQYF. The bases are TGTGCCAGCAGCTTGACCGGGACTAACAAAGAGACCCAGTACTTC.